This T cell receptor (beta chain) derives from a study of shared clonotypes between healthy human individuals. At the level of the study: Donors had three CD4 naive, three CD4 memory, two CD8 naive and one CD8 memory plate apiece.

General study points: A few donors held about 5% of naive CD4 clonotypes in common.

Germline V gives CDR1 MNHEY, CDR2 SMNVEV (reference sequence). The CDR3 is made up of 11 amino acids. Deletions cut 8 bases from V and 4 bases from J, with 9 bases between. Data came from immunoSEQ multiplex PCR; TCRdb stores just in-frame clones and leaves some out. This table holds roughly 1,600,000 clones, 98% found once. There were only Caucasian adults among the donors, and all lived in Nashville, Tennessee. Memory CD4+ cells were the fraction left after CD45RA+ naive selection. Concerning this clone itself: The antigen is unknown.

The gene calls are TRBV27 and TRBJ2-7; D gene uncertain. This clonotype was sampled from a man aged 25 to 45 in good health. The sequenced material came from naive CD4+ T cells sorted from blood. Subset specified: CD45RA+ positively selected. The CDR3 coding sequence is TGTGCCAGCTGGTCGGGTTACGAGCAGTACTTC. Translation: CASWSGYEQYF.